This T cell receptor (beta chain) was observed in a study of blood T cell repertoires in COVID-19. Per the original data handling: Reference gene primer amplification gave estimated nucleated cell counts. The assay was immunoSEQ multiplex PCR, and TCRdb's table has in-frame clones only and misses some. The DNA was the basis for D and trimming; V, J and clone size are from that table. The table includes 93,000 or so clones, about 85% detected once. The CDR3 has 17 residues. The germline V gene encodes CDR1 ENHRY and CDR2 SYGVKD. Losses at the gene ends were 0 bases for V and 4 bases for J; bases not matched to a gene: 7.

Sequenced sample: peripheral blood. The V gene is TRBV10-3, the J gene TRBJ2-2, with 8 bases identical to TRBD2. The sequence was obtained from a man aged 45 to 65 in a cohort sampled during active COVID-19. The CDR3 DNA is TGTGCCATCAGTGAGTCGGATAGCGGGGTGTTCACCGGGGAGCTGTTTTTT. This sequence encodes CAISESDSGVFTGELFF.